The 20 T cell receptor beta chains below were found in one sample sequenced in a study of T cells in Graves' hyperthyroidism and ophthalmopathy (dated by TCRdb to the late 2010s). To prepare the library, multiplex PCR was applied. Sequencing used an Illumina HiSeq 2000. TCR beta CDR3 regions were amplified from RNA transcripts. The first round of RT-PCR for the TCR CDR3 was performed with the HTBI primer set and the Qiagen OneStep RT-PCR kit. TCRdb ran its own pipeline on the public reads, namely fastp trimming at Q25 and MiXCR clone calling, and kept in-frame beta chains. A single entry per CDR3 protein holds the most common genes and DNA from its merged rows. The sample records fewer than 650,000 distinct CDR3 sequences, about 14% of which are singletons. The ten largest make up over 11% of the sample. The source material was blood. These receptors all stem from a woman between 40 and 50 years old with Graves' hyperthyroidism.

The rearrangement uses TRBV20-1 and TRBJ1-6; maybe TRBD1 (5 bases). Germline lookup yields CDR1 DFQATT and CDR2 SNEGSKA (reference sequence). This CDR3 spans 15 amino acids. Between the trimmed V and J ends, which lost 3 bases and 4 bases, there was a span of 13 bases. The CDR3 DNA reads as TGCAGTGCTAGCGCCGGGACCCCTTATAATTCACCCCTCCACTTT. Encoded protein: CSASAGTPYNSPLHF.

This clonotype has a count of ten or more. The CDR3: CASSRGQVGEKLFF. For the CDR3, the DNA is TGTGCCAGCAGCCGGGGACAGGTCGGGGAAAAACTGTTTTTT. The gene calls are TRBV7-9 and TRBJ1-4; 8 positions match TRBD1. The V and J ends lost 5 bases and 8 bases, in that order; junction bases with no gene match: 7. CDR1 is SEHNR and CDR2 is FQNEAQ in the germline V gene (reference sequence). The CDR3 sequence is 14 residues long.

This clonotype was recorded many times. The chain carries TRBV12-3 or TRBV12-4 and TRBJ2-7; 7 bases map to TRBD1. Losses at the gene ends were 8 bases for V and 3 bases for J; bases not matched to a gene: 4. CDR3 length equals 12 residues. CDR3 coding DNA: TGTGCCAGCCGAGGGGGCGACTACGAGCAGTACTTC. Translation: CASRGGDYEQYF.

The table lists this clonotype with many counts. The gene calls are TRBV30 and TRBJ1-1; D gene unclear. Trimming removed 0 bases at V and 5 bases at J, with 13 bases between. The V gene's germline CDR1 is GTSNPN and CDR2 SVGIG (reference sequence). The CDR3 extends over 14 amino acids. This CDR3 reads CAWSVSRGRTEAFF. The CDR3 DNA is TGTGCCTGGAGTGTATCCCGGGGTAGAACTGAAGCTTTCTTT.

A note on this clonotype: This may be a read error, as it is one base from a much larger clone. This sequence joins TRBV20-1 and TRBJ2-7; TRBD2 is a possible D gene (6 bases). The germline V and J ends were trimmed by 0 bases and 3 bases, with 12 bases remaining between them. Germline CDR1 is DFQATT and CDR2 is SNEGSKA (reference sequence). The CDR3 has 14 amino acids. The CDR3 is CSARDSGEIYEQYF. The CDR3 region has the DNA TGCAGTGCTAGAGATTCGGGGGAGATCTACGAGCAGTACTTC.

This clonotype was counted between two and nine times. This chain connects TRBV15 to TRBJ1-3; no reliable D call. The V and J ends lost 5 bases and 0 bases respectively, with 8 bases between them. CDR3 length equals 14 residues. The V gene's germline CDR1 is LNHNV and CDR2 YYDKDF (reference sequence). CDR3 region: CATSDGLSGNTIYF. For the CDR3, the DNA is TGTGCCACCAGCGACGGCCTCTCTGGAAACACCATATATTTT.

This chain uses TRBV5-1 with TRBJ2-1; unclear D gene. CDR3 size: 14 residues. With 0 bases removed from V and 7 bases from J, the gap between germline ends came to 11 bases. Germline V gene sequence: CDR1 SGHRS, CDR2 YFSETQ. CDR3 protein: CASSLGEVANEQFF. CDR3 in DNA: TGCGCCAGCAGCTTGGGAGAAGTCGCGAATGAGCAGTTCTTC.

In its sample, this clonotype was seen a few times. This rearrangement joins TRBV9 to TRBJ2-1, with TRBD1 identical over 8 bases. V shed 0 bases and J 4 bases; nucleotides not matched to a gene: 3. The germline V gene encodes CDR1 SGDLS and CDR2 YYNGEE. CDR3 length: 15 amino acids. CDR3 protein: CASSVETGGYNEQFF. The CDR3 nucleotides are TGTGCCAGCAGCGTAGAAACAGGGGGATACAATGAGCAGTTCTTC.

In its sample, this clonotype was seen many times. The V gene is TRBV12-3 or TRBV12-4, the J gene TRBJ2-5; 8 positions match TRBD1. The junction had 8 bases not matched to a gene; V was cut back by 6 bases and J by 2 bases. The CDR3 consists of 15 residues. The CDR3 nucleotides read TGTGCCAGCAGGAATAGGACAGGGAGGCAAGAGACCCAGTACTTC. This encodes CASRNRTGRQETQYF.

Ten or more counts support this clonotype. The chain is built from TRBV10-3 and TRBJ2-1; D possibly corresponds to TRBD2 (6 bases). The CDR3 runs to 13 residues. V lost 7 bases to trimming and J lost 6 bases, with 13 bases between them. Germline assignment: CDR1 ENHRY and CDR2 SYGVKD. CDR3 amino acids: CAINGGPGNEQFF. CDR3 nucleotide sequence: TGTGCCATCAACGGGGGTCCCGGCAATGAGCAGTTCTTC.

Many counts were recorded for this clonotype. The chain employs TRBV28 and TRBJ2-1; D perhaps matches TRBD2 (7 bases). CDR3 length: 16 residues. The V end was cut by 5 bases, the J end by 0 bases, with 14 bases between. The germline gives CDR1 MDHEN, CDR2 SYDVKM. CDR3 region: CASSASGGGSYNEQFF. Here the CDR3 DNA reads TGTGCCAGCAGTGCTAGCGGAGGGGGCTCCTACAATGAGCAGTTCTTC.

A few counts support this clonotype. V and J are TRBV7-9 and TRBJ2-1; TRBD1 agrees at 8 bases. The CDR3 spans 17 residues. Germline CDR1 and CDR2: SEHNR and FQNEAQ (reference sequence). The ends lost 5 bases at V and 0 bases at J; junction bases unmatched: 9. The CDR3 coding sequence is TGTGCCAGCAGCGATCGCCGGACAGGGAGCTCCTACAATGAGCAGTTCTTC. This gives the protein CASSDRRTGSSYNEQFF.

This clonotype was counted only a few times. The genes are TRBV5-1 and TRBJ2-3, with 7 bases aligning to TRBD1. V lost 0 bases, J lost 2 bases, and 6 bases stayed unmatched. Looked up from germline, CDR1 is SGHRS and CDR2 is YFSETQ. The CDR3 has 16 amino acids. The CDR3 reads CASSLGQGLNTDTQYF. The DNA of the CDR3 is TGCGCCAGCAGCTTGGGACAGGGATTGAACACAGATACGCAGTATTTT. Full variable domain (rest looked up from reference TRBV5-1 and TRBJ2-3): KAGVTQTPRYLIKTRGQQVTLSCSPISGHRSVSWYQQTPGQGLQFLFEYFSETQRNKGNFPGRFSGRQFSNSRSEMNVSTLELGDSALYLCASSLGQGLNTDTQYFGPGTRLTVL.

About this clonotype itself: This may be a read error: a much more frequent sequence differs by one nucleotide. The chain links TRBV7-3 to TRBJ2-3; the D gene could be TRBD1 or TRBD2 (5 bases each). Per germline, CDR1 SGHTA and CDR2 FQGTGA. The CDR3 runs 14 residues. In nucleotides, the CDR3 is TGTGCCAGCAGCTGGGACGGGACCACAGATGCGCAGTATTTT. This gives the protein CASSWDGTTDAQYF.

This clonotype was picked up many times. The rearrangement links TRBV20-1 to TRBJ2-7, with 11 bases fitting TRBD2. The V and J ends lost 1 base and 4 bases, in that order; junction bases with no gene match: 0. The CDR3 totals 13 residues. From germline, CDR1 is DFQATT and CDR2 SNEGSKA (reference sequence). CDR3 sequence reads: CSARVAGGYEQYF. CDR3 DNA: TGCAGTGCTAGAGTAGCGGGAGGGTACGAGCAGTACTTC.

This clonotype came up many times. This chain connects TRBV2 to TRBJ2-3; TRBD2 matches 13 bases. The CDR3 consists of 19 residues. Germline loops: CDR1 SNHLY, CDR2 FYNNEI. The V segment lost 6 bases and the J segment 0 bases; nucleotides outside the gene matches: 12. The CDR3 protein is CASRAVPGLAGTSTDTQYF. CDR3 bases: TGTGCCAGCAGGGCAGTCCCGGGACTAGCGGGAACTAGCACAGATACGCAGTATTTT.

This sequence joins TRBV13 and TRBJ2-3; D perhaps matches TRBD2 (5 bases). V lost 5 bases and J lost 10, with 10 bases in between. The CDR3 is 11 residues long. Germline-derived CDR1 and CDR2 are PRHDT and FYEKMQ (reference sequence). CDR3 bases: TGTGCCAGCAGCCCACGGGATGCGCAGTATTTT. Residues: CASSPRDAQYF.

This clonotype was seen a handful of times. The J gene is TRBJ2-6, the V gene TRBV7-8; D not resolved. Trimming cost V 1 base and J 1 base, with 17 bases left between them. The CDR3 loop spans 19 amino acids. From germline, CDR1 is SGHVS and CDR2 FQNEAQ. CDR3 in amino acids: CASSLVFLRLGSGANVLTF. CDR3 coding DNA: TGTGCCAGCAGCTTAGTGTTTCTCCGCCTAGGTTCTGGGGCCAACGTCCTGACTTTC.

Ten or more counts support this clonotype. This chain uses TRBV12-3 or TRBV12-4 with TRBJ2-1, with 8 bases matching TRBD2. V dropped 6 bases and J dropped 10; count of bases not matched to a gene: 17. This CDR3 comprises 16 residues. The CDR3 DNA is TGTGCCAGCAGCCAGGGAGTGGCGGGAGGATTATACGAGCAGTTCTTC. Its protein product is CASSQGVAGGLYEQFF.

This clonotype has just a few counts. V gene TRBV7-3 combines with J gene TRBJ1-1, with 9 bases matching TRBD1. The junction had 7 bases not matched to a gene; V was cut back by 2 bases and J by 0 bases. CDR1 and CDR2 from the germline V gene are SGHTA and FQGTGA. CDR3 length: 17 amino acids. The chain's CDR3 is CASSLDRTGVMNTEAFF. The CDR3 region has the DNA TGTGCCAGCAGCTTAGATCGGACAGGGGTTATGAACACTGAAGCTTTCTTT.